The present entry profiles one T cell receptor beta chain with its context. The antigen is unknown. The entry originates in a study of CXCR3-negative and CXCR3-positive naive CD8 T cells. CDR1 is MDHEN and CDR2 is SYDVKM in the germline V gene. The CDR3 extends over 11 amino acids. The TRB cDNA libraries were prepared by 5' RACE with UMI labels. No DNA is given; TCRdb re-called the 5' RACE reads and lists each CDR3 protein once. Its table lists 110,000 or so distinct CDR3 sequences. General observations from the study: Naive cells that were CXCR3-positive had more hydrophobic TRB CDR3s (compared with CXCR3-negative naive cells). Cryopreservation partially lowered CXCR3 expression, so most assays used fresh PBMCs. Both naive subsets showed comparably high diversity, and memory CD8+ cells showed much lower diversity.

Naivety in CD8+ T cells corresponded to a CD45RO-CCR7+CD27+CD95- phenotype. The sequenced sample was naive CXCR3+ CD8+ T cells from blood. Subset specified: CD45RO-CCR7+CD27+CD95- naive CD8+ T cells expressing CXCR3 (TNR3+). This clonotype was obtained from a human donor in good health. Some clones in this sample may be carry-over from other donors' samples. V usage is TRBV28 and J usage is TRBJ1-1; TCRdb indicates TRBD1, and absent DNA this call remains unverified. The CDR3 is CASSRDRAAFF. The full variable domain, in which reference TRBV28 and TRBJ1-1 provide the parts outside the CDR3, is DVKVTQSSRYLVKRTGEKVFLECVQDMDHENMFWYRQDPGLGLRLIYFSYDVKMKEKGDIPEGYSVSREKKERFSLILESASTNQTSMYLCASSRDRAAFFGQGTRLTVV.